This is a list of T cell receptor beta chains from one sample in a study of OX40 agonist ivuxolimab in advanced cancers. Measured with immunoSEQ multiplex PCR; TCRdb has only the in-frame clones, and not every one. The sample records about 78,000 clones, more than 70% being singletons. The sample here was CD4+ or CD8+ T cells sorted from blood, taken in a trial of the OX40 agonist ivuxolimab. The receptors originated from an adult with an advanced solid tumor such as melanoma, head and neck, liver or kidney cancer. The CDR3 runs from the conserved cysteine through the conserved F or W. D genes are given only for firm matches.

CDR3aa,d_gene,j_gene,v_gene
CASEDPTANLYEQYF,.,TRBJ2-7,TRBV10-2
CASSFTLRTRNTEAFF,.,TRBJ1-1,TRBV27
CASSSAPVSTEAFF,.,TRBJ1-1,TRBV28
CAISQGAWDEQYF,TRBD1,TRBJ2-7,TRBV28
CASSEPGGYNSPLHF,TRBD1,TRBJ1-6,TRBV25-1
CASSLLGSHTEAFF,.,TRBJ1-1,TRBV5-8
CASRETSAYEQYF,.,TRBJ2-7,TRBV6-6
CASSLAGGTHNEQFF,TRBD2,TRBJ2-1,TRBV11-3
CASSQGQVPYEQYF,TRBD1,TRBJ2-7,TRBV5-4
CASSRSRGNQPQHF,.,TRBJ1-5,TRBV7-2
CASLDRDRAFF,TRBD1,TRBJ1-1,TRBV28
CASSPEAGGPYEQFF,TRBD2,TRBJ2-1,TRBV10-2
CASSVYRGLDTEAFF,TRBD1,TRBJ1-1,TRBV27
CASSQVNGIYGYTF,.,TRBJ1-2,TRBV4-1
CASSPTRQETQYF,.,TRBJ2-5,TRBV7-2
CASSLTDNYGYTF,.,TRBJ1-2,TRBV28
CASSLATRAGEAFF,.,TRBJ1-1,TRBV5-6